Listed below are T cell receptor beta chains from one sample, sequenced in a study of cytotoxic CD8 clonotypes in ibrutinib-treated CLL. Measured with immunoSEQ multiplex PCR; TCRdb has only the in-frame clones, and not every one. The profile shows 110,000 to 150,000 clones, around 76% of them singletons. Sequencing was performed on PBMCs, taken after 24 months of ibrutinib treatment. These receptors were collected from a human donor with chronic lymphocytic leukemia. CDR3s include the opening cysteine and the closing phenylalanine or tryptophan. A D gene is named only where the DNA matches it firmly. Only some rows state a clone size, as once, few, many or a class for expanded clones.

>many|TRBD1|TRBJ1-4|TRBV4-3
CASSQHTRGKLFF
TGCGCCAGCAGCCAACACACCAGGGGGAAACTGTTTTTT
>.|TRBD1|TRBJ2-7|TRBV6-6
CATRLGQGGYEQYF
TGTGCCACGCGACTGGGACAGGGGGGCTACGAGCAGTACTTC
>.|.|TRBJ2-7|TRBV18
CASSPPGRFGQYF
TGTGCCAGCTCACCACCGGGCCGATTCGGGCAGTACTTC
>.|.|TRBJ1-2|TRBV27
CASSFWGGGSGYTF
TGTGCCAGCAGTTTTTGGGGGGGCGGCTCTGGCTACACCTTC
>few|TRBD2|TRBJ2-3|TRBV2
CASSHGLAADTQYF
TGTGCCAGCAGTCACGGACTAGCAGCAGATACGCAGTATTTT
>few|TRBD1|TRBJ1-6|TRBV7-3
CASSPDRDNSPLHF
TGTGCCAGCAGCCCGGACAGGGATAATTCACCCCTCCACTTT
>once|.|TRBJ2-3|TRBV4-2
CASSQDWGDTDTQYF
TGTGCCAGCAGCCAAGATTGGGGTGACACAGATACGCAGTATTTT
>few|TRBD1|TRBJ2-1|TRBV28
CASSPTPRDRVFF
TGTGCCAGCAGTCCCACCCCTAGGGACAGGGTGTTCTTC
>.|.|TRBJ2-6|TRBV11-1
CASSLDGSSGANVLTF
TGTGCCAGCAGTTTGGACGGGAGCTCTGGGGCCAACGTCCTGACTTTC
>.|.|TRBJ2-7|TRBV19
CASSTAALGYEQYF
TGTGCCAGTAGTACCGCGGCGCTAGGCTACGAGCAGTACTTC
>.|.|TRBJ1-2|TRBV7-9
CASSLTGGGQSGYTF
TGTGCCAGCAGCTTAACGGGGGGCGGGCAGTCTGGCTACACCTTC
>many|.|TRBJ2-5|TRBV19
CASSIGRRETQYF
TGTGCCAGTAGTATAGGACGGAGGGAGACCCAGTACTTC
>few|TRBD2|TRBJ2-3|TRBV9
CASSGQLAGGTQYF
TGTGCCAGCTCCGGCCAACTAGCGGGAGGTACGCAGTATTTT
>.|.|TRBJ2-7|TRBV28
CASTGPTYEQYF
TGTGCCAGCACCGGCCCCACCTACGAGCAGTACTTC
>.|.|TRBJ2-5|TRBV28
CASRQGGTKETQYF
TGTGCCAGCAGGCAGGGCGGAACCAAAGAGACCCAGTACTTC
>.|.|TRBJ2-7|TRBV5-5
CASSLRAFEAYEQYF
TGTGCCAGCAGCTTGAGGGCATTCGAAGCCTACGAGCAGTACTTC
>.|TRBD2|TRBJ2-1|TRBV9
CASSDHGLADEQFF
TGTGCCAGCAGCGATCACGGACTAGCGGATGAGCAGTTCTTC
>.|TRBD1|TRBJ1-2|TRBV18
CASSPLEGADYGYTF
TGTGCCAGCTCACCACTTGAGGGGGCAGACTATGGCTACACCTTC
>.|.|TRBJ2-1|TRBV11-3
CASSSSTQAYNEQFF
TGTGCCAGCAGCTCCTCCACTCAGGCCTACAATGAGCAGTTCTTC
>.|.|TRBJ1-2|TRBV28
CASTLGGYNYGYTF
TGTGCCAGCACCCTCGGGGGTTATAACTATGGCTACACCTTC
>many|TRBD2|TRBJ2-5|TRBV13
CASSPGLAGVGEETQYF
TGTGCCAGCAGCCCCGGACTAGCGGGAGTGGGGGAGGAGACCCAGTACTTC
>once|.|TRBJ1-5|TRBV4-3
CASSQGVGSNQPQHF
TGCGCCAGCAGCCAAGGGGTGGGTAGCAATCAGCCCCAGCATTTT
>.|.|TRBJ2-7|TRBV7-2
CASSLGGRPEQYF
TGTGCCAGCAGCCTCGGGGGCCGTCCCGAGCAGTACTTC
>.|TRBD1|TRBJ2-2|TRBV5-1
CASSLGDRQGFGELFF
TGCGCCAGCAGCTTGGGGGATCGACAGGGGTTCGGGGAGCTGTTTTTT
>once|.|TRBJ1-1|TRBV5-6
CASSQGWLNTEAFF
TGTGCCAGCAGCCAGGGGTGGCTGAACACTGAAGCTTTCTTT
>.|.|TRBJ2-7|TRBV28
CASRRTPEPFYEQYF
TGTGCCAGCAGACGGACGCCCGAACCTTTCTACGAGCAGTACTTC
>.|TRBD1|TRBJ1-4|TRBV7-3
CASSRPGTATNEKLFF
TGTGCCAGCAGCCGACCCGGGACAGCCACCAATGAAAAACTGTTTTTT
>few|.|TRBJ2-5|TRBV28
CASSPGGQETQYF
TGTGCCAGCAGTCCAGGGGGGCAAGAGACCCAGTACTTC
>once|.|TRBJ2-2|TRBV1
CTSLPGARGTGELFF
TGCACCAGCCTTCCGGGGGCGCGAGGTACCGGGGAGCTGTTTTTT
>.|.|TRBJ1-4|TRBV19
CASSPTNTNEKLFF
TGTGCCAGTAGTCCGACCAACACAAATGAAAAACTGTTTTTT
>many|.|TRBJ2-7|TRBV5-5
CASSERTSYEQYF
TGTGCCAGCAGCGAGCGGACCTCCTACGAGCAGTACTTC
>.|.|TRBJ1-1|TRBV5-1
CASSSQGGADTEAFF
TGCGCCAGCAGCTCCCAAGGGGGAGCCGACACTGAAGCTTTCTTT
>.|.|TRBJ1-1|TRBV25-1
CASPGGVENTEAFF
TGTGCCAGCCCTGGGGGGGTGGAGAACACTGAAGCTTTCTTT
>.|.|TRBJ2-2|TRBV9
CASSGREVADANTGELFF
TGTGCCAGCAGCGGACGAGAAGTAGCGGACGCGAACACCGGGGAGCTGTTTTTT
>once|TRBD1|TRBJ1-2|TRBV7-3
CASTKGQGTDGYTF
TGTGCCAGCACCAAGGGACAGGGGACGGATGGCTACACCTTC
>.|TRBD2|TRBJ2-1|TRBV7-9
CASSPPGLAGGEQFF
TGTGCCAGCAGCCCCCCGGGACTAGCGGGAGGCGAGCAGTTCTTC
>.|.|TRBJ1-5|TRBV28
CASSPGVGRQPQHF
TGTGCCAGCAGCCCGGGGGTGGGCCGACAGCCCCAGCATTTT
>.|.|TRBJ2-7|TRBV1
CTSRNRGWRYEQYF
TGCACCAGCAGGAACAGGGGGTGGCGGTACGAGCAGTACTTC
>once|.|TRBJ1-1|TRBV28
CASSLSDMNTEAFF
TGTGCCAGCAGTTTATCGGACATGAACACTGAAGCTTTCTTT
>few|.|TRBJ1-2|TRBV30
CAWSVTNYGYTF
TGTGCCTGGAGTGTCACCAACTATGGCTACACCTTC
>.|.|TRBJ2-2|TRBV5-6
CASSKVSTGELFF
TGTGCCAGCAGCAAAGTGAGCACCGGGGAGCTGTTTTTT
>.|.|TRBJ2-2|TRBV11-1
CASSLYTGGELFF
TGTGCCAGCAGCTTATATACGGGCGGGGAGCTGTTTTTT
>.|TRBD1|TRBJ1-5|TRBV6-1
CASSESTGSHQPQHF
TGTGCCAGCAGTGAGTCGACAGGGTCTCATCAGCCCCAGCATTTT
>.|.|TRBJ2-1|TRBV29-1
CSVGDAGSYNEQFF
TGCAGCGTTGGAGACGCCGGCTCCTACAATGAGCAGTTCTTC
>.|.|TRBJ1-1|TRBV6-1
CASSWSTEAFF
TGTGCCAGCAGCTGGAGCACTGAAGCTTTCTTT
>.|.|TRBJ2-7|TRBV5-1
CASSLASGTYEQYF
TGCGCCAGCAGCTTGGCTTCCGGGACCTACGAGCAGTACTTC
>.|TRBD1|TRBJ2-3|TRBV10-3
CAISESAGGTQYF
TGTGCCATCAGTGAGTCGGCAGGGGGTACGCAGTATTTT
>once|.|TRBJ2-2|TRBV21-1
CASSINPELRLNTGELFF
TGTGCCAGCAGCATCAACCCAGAGTTGCGGCTGAACACCGGGGAGCTGTTTTTT
>many|.|TRBJ2-7|TRBV7-2
CASSLGRTYEQYF
TGTGCCAGCAGCTTAGGCAGAACCTACGAGCAGTACTTC
>.|TRBD2|TRBJ2-1|TRBV7-3
CASSGPTSGKQFF
TGTGCCAGCAGCGGACCGACTAGCGGAAAGCAGTTCTTC
>.|.|TRBJ2-1|TRBV5-1
CATQRGGLLNEQFF
TGCGCCACCCAGAGGGGGGGGCTGCTAAATGAGCAGTTCTTC
>.|.|TRBJ1-5|TRBV19
CAAHAPGQPQHF
TGTGCTGCCCACGCCCCCGGGCAGCCCCAGCATTTT